This is a list of T cell receptor beta chains from one sample in a study of metastatic and nonmetastatic thyroid tumors. TCRdb reprocessed the PCR reads via MiXCR. The repertoire includes around 23,000 clones, roughly 24% of them detected once, and approximately 16% sits in the top ten. Material for sequencing was blood. The origin of the receptors is a male donor with papillary thyroid cancer or a benign thyroid nodule (not recorded which). Some clones in this sample may be carry-over from other donors' samples. Both conserved end residues are part of each CDR3. Fields, in order: clone size, J gene, D gene, V gene, CDR3 protein, CDR3 DNA. D genes are given only for firm matches. Size tells how often a clone was seen (once, few, many) or the class of an expanded clone, and some rows leave it out.

>.|TRBJ1-5|.|TRBV28
CARSSAGNQHQHF
TGTGCCAGAAGTTCCGCTGGGAATCAGCACCAGCATTTT
>medium-sized|TRBJ1-2|.|TRBV28
CASSPQALYGYTF
TGTGCCAGCAGTCCCCAGGCTCTCTATGGCTACACCTTC
>many|TRBJ2-3|TRBD2|TRBV5-1
CASSLTSGSRTDTQYF
TGCGCCAGCAGCTTGACTAGCGGGAGTAGGACAGATACGCAGTATTTT
>.|TRBJ2-7|.|TRBV5-1
CASSLAATPGEHYEQYF
TGCGCCAGCAGCTTGGCCGCTACGCCCGGAGAACACTACGAGCAGTACTTC
>many|TRBJ2-5|.|TRBV18
CASSPPRGVQETQYF
TGTGCCAGCTCACCACCAAGGGGGGTTCAAGAGACCCAGTACTTC
>many|TRBJ2-5|.|TRBV7-8
CASRLQGPETQYF
TGTGCCAGCAGGCTACAGGGTCCGGAGACCCAGTACTTC
>medium-sized|TRBJ2-7|TRBD2|TRBV28
CASGLAGDKQYF
TGTGCCAGCGGGCTAGCGGGAGATAAGCAGTACTTC
>.|TRBJ2-7|.|TRBV27
CAGSSPQTTRSYEQYF
TGTGCCGGCAGTTCACCTCAGACCACAAGATCCTACGAGCAGTACTTC
>many|TRBJ2-7|.|TRBV3-1
CASSPRLGQVYF
TGTGCCAGCAGCCCCCGGTTAGGTCAAGTATACTTC
>.|TRBJ1-1|.|TRBV12-3/TRBV12-4
CASSLAQMNTEAFF
TGTGCCAGCAGTTTAGCGCAAATGAACACTGAAGCTTTCTTT
>many|TRBJ1-1|.|TRBV7-9
CASSVDSNTEAFF
TGTGCCAGCAGCGTGGACAGTAACACTGAAGCTTTCTTT
>many|TRBJ2-3|TRBD2|TRBV29-1
CSVGQRGGTQYF
TGCAGCGTCGGTCAGCGGGGGGGTACGCAGTATTTT
>many|TRBJ2-5|.|TRBV28
CASQSLKQETQYF
TGTGCCAGCCAATCCCTCAAGCAAGAGACCCAGTACTTC
>medium-sized|TRBJ2-7|.|TRBV28
CASTRGILYEQYF
TGTGCCAGCACTAGGGGGATACTCTACGAGCAGTACTTC
>few|TRBJ2-5|.|TRBV28
CASSLGGRGETHYF
TGTGCCAGCAGTTTAGGGGGCAGGGGGGAGACCCACTACTTC
>few|TRBJ2-3|TRBD2|TRBV5-1
CASSLDPTSGRSDTQYF
TGCGCCAGCAGCTTGGACCCAACTAGCGGGAGATCAGATACGCAGTATTTT
>.|TRBJ2-3|.|TRBV20-1
CSARWPQKGCF
TGCAGTGCTAGGTGGCCTCAAAAGGGTTGTTTT
>many|TRBJ2-1|.|TRBV20-1
CSASTQLNEQFF
TGCAGTGCTTCAACCCAGCTGAATGAGCAGTTCTTC
>.|TRBJ1-2|.|TRBV20-1
CSARDLGSVYTF
TGCAGTGCTAGGGATCTCGGGTCTGTCTACACCTTC
>.|TRBJ2-2|TRBD2|TRBV12-3/TRBV12-4
CASTGTSGRLRPGELFF
TGTGCCAGCACCGGGACTAGCGGGAGACTACGACCCGGCGAGCTGTTTTTT
>many|TRBJ1-3|.|TRBV5-1
CASSLGVSGNTIYF
TGCGCCAGCAGCTTGGGGGTTTCGGGAAACACCATATATTTT
>.|TRBJ2-3|TRBD2|TRBV20-1
CSAGKGGLGTDTQYF
TGCAGTGCTGGAAAAGGCGGACTAGGCACAGATACGCAGTATTTT